These T cell receptor beta chains were read from a single sample in a study of technical replicates of blood from four donors. Sequencing used immunoSEQ multiplex PCR; TCRdb keeps in-frame clones, though not all of them. The sample lists 85,000 to 100,000 clones; nearly 97% were seen once. Sequencing was carried out using T cells isolated from PBMCs. These receptors originate from a human donor in good health. Both conserved end residues are part of each CDR3. D genes are given only for firm matches. The size field is filled for only some rows; it gives once, few, many or a size class.

CDR3aa	CDR3nt	abundance	v_gene	j_gene	d_gene
CASSIRGRVAQPQHF	TGTGCCAGTAGTATTAGAGGGAGGGTCGCTCAGCCCCAGCATTTT	.	TRBV19	TRBJ1-5	.
CASSLSDRLYTF	TGTGCCAGCAGCTTAAGCGACAGACTCTACACCTTC	.	TRBV7-9	TRBJ1-2	.
CASSGTSGRGEQFF	TGTGCCAGCAGCGGGACTAGCGGGAGGGGTGAGCAGTTCTTC	.	TRBV6-5	TRBJ2-1	TRBD2
CASSPRTYLNIQYF	TGTGCCAGCTCCCCCCGGACTTATTTGAACATTCAGTACTTC	.	TRBV5-8	TRBJ2-4	.
CASSLQKSGNPYEQYF	TGCGCCAGCAGCCTCCAGAAGAGCGGGAACCCCTACGAGCAGTACTTC	.	TRBV4-1	TRBJ2-7	TRBD2
CASSQSRVGFNLYGYTF	TGCGCCAGCAGTCAATCGAGGGTAGGTTTTAACCTGTATGGCTACACCTTC	once	TRBV23-1	TRBJ1-2	.
CASTPGQGANNEQFF	TGCGCCAGCACCCCCGGACAGGGGGCAAACAATGAGCAGTTCTTC	.	TRBV5-1	TRBJ2-1	TRBD1
CASSFMSRTDLNTEAFF	TGTGCCAGCAGCTTTATGTCCCGGACAGACTTAAACACTGAAGCTTTCTTT	.	TRBV11-1	TRBJ1-1	.
CASRTGKNTEAFF	TGTGCCAGCCGGACAGGGAAAAACACTGAAGCTTTCTTT	.	TRBV27	TRBJ1-1	TRBD1
CASVRQTYNEQFF	TGTGCCAGCGTTCGACAGACGTACAATGAGCAGTTCTTC	.	TRBV2	TRBJ2-1	.
CASSPRGSGNTIYF	TGTGCCAGCAGCCCACGCGGGTCTGGAAACACCATATATTTT	once	TRBV7-8	TRBJ1-3	.
CASSLGGLLAEQFF	TGTGCCAGCAGCTTAGGGGGACTTTTAGCTGAGCAGTTCTTC	.	TRBV7-6	TRBJ2-1	.
CASRKNNNSPLHF	TGTGCCAGCAGAAAAAATAATAATTCACCCCTCCACTTT	.	TRBV2	TRBJ1-6	.
CSVLAPGNTEAFF	TGCAGCGTCCTCGCTCCGGGGAACACTGAAGCTTTCTTT	.	TRBV29-1	TRBJ1-1	.
CASSLSGFEETQYF	TGTGCCAGCAGCTTATCCGGGTTCGAAGAGACCCAGTACTTC	.	TRBV7-3	TRBJ2-5	.
CASSSRDEQYF	TGTGCCAGCAGTTCCCGGGACGAGCAGTACTTC	.	TRBV5-6	TRBJ2-7	.
CASSSLLTGGPSYEQYF	TGTGCCAGCAGCTCTCTACTGACAGGGGGCCCCTCCTACGAGCAGTACTTC	.	TRBV7-9	TRBJ2-7	TRBD1
CASSQVGLSLELFF	TGCGCCAGCAGCCAGGTTGGGCTCTCCTTGGAGCTGTTTTTT	.	TRBV4-1	TRBJ2-2	.
CASSFTSGPYEQYF	TGCGCCAGCAGCTTTACTAGCGGTCCCTACGAGCAGTACTTC	.	TRBV5-1	TRBJ2-7	TRBD2
CASSTGQGAYYGYTF	TGCGCCAGCAGCACGGGACAGGGGGCTTACTATGGCTACACCTTC	.	TRBV5-1	TRBJ1-2	TRBD1
CASSPESMNTEAFF	TGCGCCAGCAGCCCCGAAAGCATGAACACTGAAGCTTTCTTT	.	TRBV4-1	TRBJ1-1	.
CASSSLGSSGNTIYF	TGTGCCAGCAGCTCCCTGGGGAGCTCTGGAAACACCATATATTTT	.	TRBV7-8	TRBJ1-3	.
CASSLQINEQFF	TGTGCCAGCAGCTTACAGATCAATGAGCAGTTCTTC	.	TRBV11-2	TRBJ2-1	.
CASSYSGAQETQYF	TGTGCCAGCAGTTACTCGGGGGCACAGGAGACCCAGTACTTC	.	TRBV6-5	TRBJ2-5	.
CASSRQGVAKNIQYF	TGTGCCAGCAGCCGACAGGGGGTAGCCAAAAACATTCAGTACTTC	.	TRBV5-6	TRBJ2-4	TRBD1
CASSFLGGPYEQYF	TGCGCCAGCAGCTTTTTAGGGGGTCCCTACGAGCAGTACTTC	once	TRBV5-1	TRBJ2-7	.
CASSSQGLNTEAFF	TGTGCCAGCAGCTCACAGGGGTTGAACACTGAAGCTTTCTTT	.	TRBV2	TRBJ1-1	TRBD1
CASRRLAGGTGELFF	TGTGCCAGCAGACGACTAGCGGGAGGAACCGGGGAGCTGTTTTTT	.	TRBV6-1	TRBJ2-2	TRBD2
CASSLWTSGKGEQFF	TGTGCCAGCAGTTTATGGACTAGCGGGAAAGGTGAGCAGTTCTTC	.	TRBV28	TRBJ2-1	TRBD2
CASSYGGRAFF	TGTGCCAGCAGTTACGGGGGGCGGGCTTTCTTT	.	TRBV28	TRBJ1-1	.
CASSSPAGGYEQYF	TGTGCCAGCAGCTCCCCCGCGGGGGGCTACGAGCAGTACTTC	.	TRBV7-8	TRBJ2-7	TRBD2
CASSYLAGDPSNEQFF	TGCGCCAGCAGCTATCTAGCGGGAGACCCCTCCAATGAGCAGTTCTTC	.	TRBV4-1	TRBJ2-1	TRBD2
CASSTDRDQPQHF	TGTGCCAGTAGTACGGACAGGGATCAGCCCCAGCATTTT	.	TRBV19	TRBJ1-5	TRBD1
CASSAIKSYGYTF	TGTGCCAGCAGTGCGATAAAGAGCTATGGCTACACCTTC	.	TRBV28	TRBJ1-2	.
CATSREGGANVLTF	TGTGCCACCAGCAGAGAGGGGGGAGCCAACGTCCTGACTTTC	.	TRBV15	TRBJ2-6	.